The 22 T cell receptor beta chains given below trace back to one sample, sequenced in a study of cytomegalovirus exposure and HLA in healthy donors. PCR involved 60 Vbeta and 13 Jbeta primers. Data came from immunoSEQ multiplex PCR; TCRdb stores just in-frame clones and leaves some out. Counted here are 84,000 or so clones, around 80% occurring once; the ten biggest clones make up around 3%. Sequenced material: PBMCs. All receptors come from a man aged 25-45 years in good health and CMV-seronegative.

This clone has just one count. The rearrangement links TRBV11-2 to TRBJ1-1, with D perhaps matching TRBD1 (5 bases). This CDR3 region has 18 residues. Trimming left V 4 bases short and J 4 bases short, with 25 bases between. Germline CDR1 SGHAT, CDR2 FQNNGV. For the CDR3, the DNA is TGTGCCAGCAGCTCTCGGGTGCACAGCGGGGGGGGAGGCACTGAAGCTTTCTTT. Encoded protein: CASSSRVHSGGGGTEAFF.

This clone has just one count. The CDR3 reads CASSLGAGGPETQYF. As DNA, the CDR3 is TGTGCCAGCAGTTTGGGAGCGGGGGGGCCGGAGACCCAGTACTTC. The chain uses TRBV28 and TRBJ2-5, with 10 nucleotides matching TRBD2. Germline CDR1 is MDHEN and CDR2 is SYDVKM. This CDR3 contains 15 residues. Unmatched junction bases numbered 6, after V lost 3 bases and J lost 5 bases.

The V call is TRBV6-6, the J call TRBJ2-1, with 12 bases matching TRBD2. Germline V gene sequence: CDR1 MNHNY, CDR2 SVGAGI (reference sequence). V shed 5 bases, J shed 5 bases, and the junction held 4 bases outside the gene matches. The CDR3 runs to 15 residues. CDR3 residues: CASSTLAGGNNEQFF. The CDR3 DNA follows: TGTGCCAGCAGTACACTAGCGGGGGGAAACAATGAGCAGTTCTTC.

This clone was observed a single time. This sample also contains other DNA sequences that code for the same CDR3. The gene calls are TRBV30 and TRBJ1-2, with 9 bases lining up with TRBD1. V was pared by 3 bases and J by 8 bases, with 10 bases of the junction left unmatched. Germline V CDR1 and CDR2: GTSNPN, SVGIG (reference sequence). The CDR3 length is 14 residues. The CDR3 region has the DNA TGTGCCTGGAGGAGGGCCGGGACAGGGAAAGGCTACACCTTC. Amino acid sequence: CAWRRAGTGKGYTF.

The chain combines TRBV30 with TRBJ2-7; D possibly corresponds to TRBD1 (6 bases). The V and J ends lost 7 bases and 3 bases respectively, with 13 bases between them. Germline V CDR1 and CDR2: GTSNPN, SVGIG (reference sequence). This CDR3 has 12 amino acids. Here the CDR3 reads CAYSGTLYEQYF. CDR3 in DNA: TGTGCCTACTCCGGGACACTCTACGAGCAGTACTTC.

In its sample, this clone was seen a few times. The genes are TRBV18 and TRBJ1-6, with D unclear. This CDR3 contains 12 residues. The germline V and J ends were trimmed by 2 bases and 14 bases, with 10 bases remaining between them. Germline CDR1 reads KGHSH; CDR2 reads LQKENI. Written as DNA, the CDR3 is TGTGCCAGCTCACCAGATAAGCGGACCCTCCACTTT. Translated, it gives CASSPDKRTLHF.

The chain joins TRBV11-2 to TRBJ1-5; D is unresolved. The CDR3 loop spans 15 amino acids. In germline, CDR1 is SGHAT, CDR2 FQNNGV. Trimming left V 5 bases short and J 7 bases short, with 18 bases between. This chain's CDR3 is CASSLGGNNKQPQHF. The CDR3 DNA is TGTGCCAGCAGCCTAGGCGGGAATAATAAGCAGCCCCAGCATTTT. The whole variable domain, filled in from reference TRBV11-2 and TRBJ1-5, reads EAGVAQSPRYKIIEKRQSVAFWCNPISGHATLYWYQQILGQGPKLLIQFQNNGVVDDSQLPKDRFSAERLKGVDSTLKIQPAKLEDSAVYLCASSLGGNNKQPQHFGDGTRLSIL.

V usage is TRBV7-3 and J usage is TRBJ2-3, with TRBD1 matching over 8 bases. The CDR3 consists of 17 residues. J was trimmed by 4 bases and V by 0 bases; bases with no gene match: 9. The germline gives CDR1 SGHTA, CDR2 FQGTGA. This chain's CDR3 is CASSLTRQGARADTQYF. The CDR3 DNA sequence: TGTGCCAGCAGCTTAACTCGCCAGGGGGCGAGGGCAGATACGCAGTATTTT.

The chain carries TRBV6-6 and TRBJ1-2, with 11 bases lining up with TRBD1. The CDR3 loop spans 15 amino acids. J lost 8 bases, V lost 5 bases, and 10 bases had no gene match. In germline, CDR1 is MNHNY, CDR2 SVGAGI (reference sequence). CDR3 in DNA: TGTGCCAGCAGTCCCTCGGGACAGGGGGGTTGGGGCTACACCTTC. This sequence encodes CASSPSGQGGWGYTF.

For this clone: The junction shows a germline mismatch at one end, possibly a read error. Distinct nucleotide sequences in the sample also encode this CDR3. The V gene is TRBV2, the J gene TRBJ1-1; D might be TRBD1 (6 bases). Looked up from germline, CDR1 is SNHLY and CDR2 is FYNNEI. This CDR3 is 13 amino acids long. The DNA for the CDR3 is TGTGCCAGCAGTGAAACGTCAGGGGCTGACGCTTTCTTT. Translated: CASSETSGADAFF.

This chain uses TRBV30 with TRBJ2-2, with 9 nucleotides matching TRBD1. V was pared by 1 base and J by 8 bases, with 5 bases of the junction left unmatched. The CDR3 length is 14 residues. Germline V gene data show CDR1 as GTSNPN and CDR2 as SVGIG (reference sequence). The CDR3 sequence is CAWSAQGAGGELFF. The DNA for the CDR3 is TGTGCCTGGAGTGCACAGGGGGCAGGAGGGGAGCTGTTTTTT.

The chain employs TRBV6-5 and TRBJ1-4, with D perhaps TRBD1 (5 bases). V was clipped by 2 bases and J by 3 bases, with 13 bases between them. Germline lookup yields CDR1 MNHEY and CDR2 SVGAGI. The CDR3 covers 16 residues. CDR3 residues: CASSYQPGTSNEKLFF. DNA for the CDR3: TGTGCCAGCAGTTACCAACCCGGGACTTCTAATGAAAAACTGTTTTTT.

The chain employs TRBV18 and TRBJ2-1; 10 positions agree with TRBD2. The CDR3 totals 18 residues. V gave up 6 bases and J gave up 1 base; unmatched junction bases: 12. Germline V lookup: CDR1 KGHSH, CDR2 LQKENI. In DNA form, the CDR3 reads TGTGCCAGCTCTTGGAGTGCTAGCGGGGGTCTATCCTACAATGAGCAGTTCTTC. Translation: CASSWSASGGLSYNEQFF.

This clone was counted a single time. The chain has TRBV14 and TRBJ2-7; D is perhaps TRBD2 (6 bases). Germline V gene sequence: CDR1 SGHDN, CDR2 FVKESK. Trimming took off 4 bases at V and 4 bases at J, with 17 bases between the two ends. The CDR3 length is 15 residues. In DNA form, the CDR3 reads TGTGCCAGCAGCCCGTCGGCGGGGCTCTTATACGAGCAGTACTTC. It yields the protein CASSPSAGLLYEQYF.

The V and J genes are TRBV19 and TRBJ2-5; 8 bases fit TRBD1. The CDR3 is 15 residues long. The J segment lost 5 bases and the V segment lost 3 bases, leaving 8 bases of the junction unmatched. Germline CDR1 and CDR2: LNHDA and SQIVND (reference sequence). The chain's CDR3 is CASSIPSGGRETQYF. In nucleotides, the CDR3 is TGTGCCAGTAGTATTCCGTCAGGGGGCCGGGAGACCCAGTACTTC. Full variable domain (remainder filled in from reference TRBV19 and TRBJ2-5): DGGITQSPKYLFRKEGQNVTLSCEQNLNHDAMYWYRQDPGQGLRLIYYSQIVNDFQKGDIAEGYSVSREKKESFPLTVTSAQKNPTAFYLCASSIPSGGRETQYFGPGTRLLVL.

The rearrangement joins TRBV4-3 to TRBJ1-5; 10 bases fit TRBD1. Germline lookup yields CDR1 LGHNA and CDR2 YSLEER. Trimming cost V 4 bases and J 4 bases; bases outside gene matches: 4. The CDR3 is 15 residues long. As DNA, the CDR3 is TGCGCCAGCAGCCGCGGGACAGGGGTTAATCAGCCCCAGCATTTT. This encodes CASSRGTGVNQPQHF.

The chain carries TRBV7-9 and TRBJ1-1; 7 positions agree with TRBD1. The CDR3 is 15 amino acids. The germline V gene has CDR1 SEHNR and CDR2 FQNEAQ (reference sequence). V lost 5 bases to trimming and J lost 1 base; unmatched junction nucleotides: 7. The CDR3 reads CASSTIGTANTEAFF. DNA for the CDR3: TGTGCCAGCAGCACGATTGGGACAGCGAACACTGAAGCTTTCTTT.

CDR3 coding DNA: TGTGCCAGTAGTTTACTAGCGGGGGGAAGCACAGATACGCAGTATTTT. Its translation: CASSLLAGGSTDTQYF. V usage is TRBV19 and J usage is TRBJ2-3; 12 nucleotides line up with TRBD2. With V trimmed by 5 bases and J by 0 bases, 3 bases remained unmatched. Germline CDR1 and CDR2: LNHDA and SQIVND (reference sequence). The CDR3 spans 16 residues.

V is TRBV2 and J is TRBJ2-3, with 7 bases fitting TRBD2. From germline, CDR1 is SNHLY and CDR2 FYNNEI. The J segment lost 3 bases and the V segment lost 4 bases, leaving 1 base of the junction unmatched. CDR3 size: 13 residues. The CDR3 DNA follows: TGTGCCAGCAGTGGGGAGGGTACAGATACGCAGTATTTT. It is translated as CASSGEGTDTQYF.

This clone was seen a handful of times. J is TRBJ1-2 and V is TRBV29-1; 8 positions agree with TRBD1. V trimming: 6 bases; J trimming: 5 bases; junction bases outside the gene matches: 5. Germline CDR1 SQVTM, CDR2 ANQGSEA. The CDR3 length is 12 residues. The CDR3 DNA follows: TGCAGCGTACGACAGGGGCGGTATGGCTACACCTTC. It encodes CSVRQGRYGYTF.

J is TRBJ1-2 and V is TRBV6-5; no clear D gene. Germline-derived CDR1 and CDR2 are MNHEY and SVGAGI. V dropped 7 bases and J dropped 2 bases, with 17 bases sitting between them. The CDR3 extends over 15 amino acids. The DNA of the CDR3 is TGTGCCAGCACTCCACGGCGGCAGCAGAACTATGGCTACACCTTC. Residues: CASTPRRQQNYGYTF.

The rearrangement joins TRBV7-2 to TRBJ2-7, with a weak D call TRBD1 (6 bases). This CDR3 is built from 14 residues. CDR1 is SGHTA, CDR2 FQGNSA, per germline. The V gene lost 0 bases and the J gene lost 2 bases, with 8 bases spanning the gap. This CDR3 is CASSLAAGAYEQYF. In nucleotides, the CDR3 is TGTGCCAGCAGCTTAGCGGCAGGGGCCTACGAGCAGTACTTC.